The 16 T cell receptor beta chains reported below all come from one sample, sequenced in a study of technical replicates of blood from a handful of donors. Repertoires were generated with immunoSEQ multiplex PCR, while TCRdb's copy carries only in-frame clones and drops some. The sample consists of roughly 90,000 clones, 80% to 95% of them appearing once. The sequencing sample was made of T cells isolated from PBMCs. Receptors were obtained from a human donor in good health.

The chain joins TRBV10-1 to TRBJ2-3, with D tentatively TRBD2 (5 bases). The germline V and J ends were trimmed by 3 bases and 2 bases, with 12 bases remaining between them. Germline V gene data show CDR1 as WNHNN and CDR2 as SYGVQD (reference sequence). The CDR3 runs to 15 residues. This CDR3 is CASSEGSDSTDTQYF. The CDR3 region has the DNA TGCGCCAGCAGTGAAGGATCGGACTCCACAGATACGCAGTATTTT.

V usage is TRBV6-5 and J usage is TRBJ2-3; possible D gene TRBD2, 7 bases. With 7 bases removed from V and 2 bases from J, the gap between germline ends came to 13 bases. The germline V gene encodes CDR1 MNHEY and CDR2 SVGAGI. The CDR3 contains 14 residues. The DNA for the CDR3 is TGTGCCAGCACGCCGCGGGGGCTCACAGATACGCAGTATTTT. It specifies CASTPRGLTDTQYF.

The chain has TRBV11-2 and TRBJ1-5; D remains unclear. This CDR3 region has 13 residues. The V end was cut by 1 base, the J end by 15 bases, with 16 bases between. Germline lookup yields CDR1 SGHAT and CDR2 FQNNGV. Written as DNA, the CDR3 is TGTGCCAGCAGCTTAGTCACGGGAGACATTCCGCATTTT. As protein: CASSLVTGDIPHF.

The J gene is TRBJ1-2, the V gene TRBV5-4; the D gene is possibly TRBD1 (5 bases). V dropped 4 bases and J dropped 3 bases, with 10 bases sitting between them. This CDR3 comprises 13 residues. From germline, CDR1 is SGHNT and CDR2 YYREEE (reference sequence). CDR3: CASSLGGDYGYTF. In DNA form, the CDR3 reads TGTGCCAGCAGCCTCGGGGGGGACTATGGCTACACCTTC.

This chain uses TRBV18 with TRBJ2-7; 12 bases line up with TRBD2. V was clipped by 0 bases and J by 3 bases; unmatched bases: 3. CDR1 is KGHSH and CDR2 is LQKENI in the germline V gene. The CDR3 has 16 amino acids. CDR3 amino acids: CASSPPTSGSFYEQYF. In DNA form, the CDR3 reads TGTGCCAGCTCACCACCGACTAGCGGGAGTTTCTACGAGCAGTACTTC.

A single count supports this clone. J is TRBJ2-5 and V is TRBV7-6; 8 bases line up with TRBD1. CDR1 SGHVS and CDR2 FNYEAQ come from the germline V gene. The ends lost 5 bases at V and 5 bases at J; junction bases unmatched: 19. The CDR3 spans 18 residues. CDR3 residues: CASSPHGSGGKRRETQYF. DNA for the CDR3: TGTGCCAGCAGCCCCCACGGGTCAGGGGGCAAACGGAGGGAGACCCAGTACTTC. The entire variable domain, with the rest obtained from reference TRBV7-6 and TRBJ2-5, is as follows: GAGVSQSPRYKVTKRGQDVALRCDPISGHVSLYWYRQALGQGPEFLTYFNYEAQQDKSGLPNDRFSAERPEGSISTLTIQRTEQRDSAMYRCASSPHGSGGKRRETQYFGPGTRLLVL.

CDR3 bases: TGCGCCAGCAGCCAAGATTTCGGACAGGTGAGCTCCTACGAGCAGTACTTC. It yields the protein CASSQDFGQVSSYEQYF. The chain combines TRBV4-1 with TRBJ2-7; 7 positions match TRBD1. Germline CDR1 is MGHRA and CDR2 is YSYEKL. This CDR3 region has 17 residues. V gave up 0 bases and J gave up 0 bases; unmatched junction bases: 8.

The chain has TRBV4-1 and TRBJ1-1; D is unclear. This CDR3 region has 15 residues. V gave up 4 bases and J gave up 3 bases, with 15 bases separating them. In germline, CDR1 is MGHRA, CDR2 YSYEKL. The CDR3 DNA follows: TGCGCCAGCAGCCCCTTAGAGAGTAGATACACTGAAGCTTTCTTT. Its protein product is CASSPLESRYTEAFF.

This clone was counted a few times. V is TRBV28 and J is TRBJ1-1; D gene unclear. Germline CDR1 and CDR2: MDHEN and SYDVKM. V lost 6 bases and J lost 1, with 18 bases in between. CDR3 length equals 16 residues. This chain's CDR3 is CASSWPRGVWNTEAFF. DNA for the CDR3: TGTGCCAGCAGCTGGCCACGCGGGGTTTGGAACACTGAAGCTTTCTTT.

The CDR3 spells CASSLGAYSSEQYF. The CDR3 DNA reads TGTGCCAGCAGCCTTGGGGCCTACTCGTCCGAGCAGTACTTC. The chain carries TRBV7-9 and TRBJ2-7; possible D gene TRBD1, 5 bases. Trimming took 5 bases from V and 6 from J, leaving 17 bases between them. CDR3 length: 14 amino acids. CDR1 and CDR2 from the germline V gene are SEHNR and FQNEAQ (reference sequence). The full variable domain, with the rest looked up from reference TRBV7-9 and TRBJ2-7, is DTGVSQNPRHKITKRGQNVTFRCDPISEHNRLYWYRQTLGQGPEFLTYFQNEAQLEKSRLLSDRFSAERPKGSFSTLEIQRTEQGDSAMYLCASSLGAYSSEQYFGPGTRLTVT.

In this sample, this clone turned up once. V is TRBV11-2 and J is TRBJ1-2; D is undetermined. The V end lost 6 bases, the J end lost 4 bases, and 12 bases lay between the germline ends. The V gene's germline CDR1 is SGHAT and CDR2 FQNNGV. The CDR3 sequence is 13 residues long. The CDR3 nucleotides are TGTGCCAGCAGGTATGACACCCGCTATGGCTACACCTTC. Its translation: CASRYDTRYGYTF.

This chain connects TRBV5-1 to TRBJ2-7; TRBD1 matches at 7 bases. The trim removed 0 bases at V and 5 bases at J, leaving 2 bases unmatched. The CDR3 is made up of 13 amino acids. In germline, CDR1 is SGHRS, CDR2 YFSETQ. The CDR3 region has the DNA TGCGCCAGCAGCTTGGGGACAGGCCACGAGCAGTACTTC. Encoded protein: CASSLGTGHEQYF.

This chain uses TRBV6-5 with TRBJ1-1; the match to TRBD1 covers 8 bases. The CDR3 runs 14 residues. The J segment lost 2 bases and the V segment lost 5 bases, leaving 4 bases of the junction unmatched. Germline CDR1 MNHEY, CDR2 SVGAGI. The CDR3 spells CASSATGANTEAFF. The CDR3 nucleotides read TGTGCCAGCAGTGCGACAGGGGCTAACACTGAAGCTTTCTTT.

The chain employs TRBV5-1 and TRBJ1-3, with D tentatively TRBD1 (6 bases). CDR1 and CDR2 from the germline V gene are SGHRS and YFSETQ. The CDR3 spans 16 residues. V dropped 0 bases and J dropped 0 bases, with 10 bases sitting between them. The CDR3 nucleotides are TGCGCCAGCAGCTTGGCCGACAGGATCTCTGGAAACACCATATATTTT. The encoded protein is CASSLADRISGNTIYF. Using reference TRBV5-1 and TRBJ1-3 for the parts outside the CDR3, the full variable domain is KAGVTQTPRYLIKTRGQQVTLSCSPISGHRSVSWYQQTPGQGLQFLFEYFSETQRNKGNFPGRFSGRQFSNSRSEMNVSTLELGDSALYLCASSLADRISGNTIYFGEGSWLTVV.

The V and J genes are TRBV5-1 and TRBJ2-3; possibly TRBD2 for D (7 bases). The CDR3 sequence is 16 residues long. The V gene lost 4 bases and the J gene lost 2 bases, with 17 bases spanning the gap. Looked up from germline, CDR1 is SGHRS and CDR2 is YFSETQ. Here the CDR3 DNA reads TGCGCCAGCAGCGGAGCGGGGTTGGGGGCCACAGATACGCAGTATTTT. Translating it yields CASSGAGLGATDTQYF. The whole variable domain, remainder taken from reference TRBV5-1 and TRBJ2-3, is KAGVTQTPRYLIKTRGQQVTLSCSPISGHRSVSWYQQTPGQGLQFLFEYFSETQRNKGNFPGRFSGRQFSNSRSEMNVSTLELGDSALYLCASSGAGLGATDTQYFGPGTRLTVL.

The rearrangement uses TRBV27 and TRBJ2-1, with 7 bases lining up with TRBD2. Germline lookup yields CDR1 MNHEY and CDR2 SMNVEV (reference sequence). This CDR3 has 14 amino acids. The junction had 8 bases not matched to a gene; V was cut back by 6 bases and J by 6 bases. The CDR3 DNA sequence: TGTGCCAGCAGCCCCAGCGGGGCCCCCAATGAGCAGTTCTTC. Protein: CASSPSGAPNEQFF.